One and the same sample provided the 28 T cell receptor beta chains below, sequenced in a study of T cell clonality in common variable immunodeficiency. Only in-frame clones appear in the TCRdb table, and some are missing; sequencing was by immunoSEQ multiplex PCR. The sample shows about 40,000 clones, none of them appearing just once. Sequences were obtained from peripheral blood mononuclear cells. These TCRs come from a person aged 18 to 70 in good health.

This clone has at least ten counts. From the germline J gene comes the end of the CDR3, since the read stops 3 residues before it. The chain couples TRBV10-3 to TRBJ2-2; 12 bases are a match to TRBD1. With 4 bases clipped from V and 5 bases from J, the junction kept 5 bases outside the gene matches. The CDR3 is 16 amino acids. Germline assignment: CDR1 ENHRY and CDR2 SYGVKD. The CDR3 sequence is CAISASGQGATGELFF. CDR3 DNA (partial): TGTGCCATCAGTGCCTCGGGACAGGGGGCGACCGGGGAG.

This clone was seen a few times. The missing CDR3 end, 3 residues past where the read stops, is filled in from the germline J gene. The chain recombines TRBV30 with TRBJ1-2; possibly TRBD1 for D (6 bases). CDR3 length: 14 amino acids. Germline-derived CDR1 and CDR2 are GTSNPN and SVGIG (reference sequence). This CDR3 is CAWTLQQGREGYTF. Incomplete CDR3 DNA: TGTGCCTGGACCCTTCAACAGGGTAGAGAAGGC. The entire variable domain, with the rest obtained from reference TRBV30 and TRBJ1-2, is as follows: SQTIHQWPATLVQPVGSPLSLECTVEGTSNPNLYWYRQAAGRGLQLLFYSVGIGQISSEVPQNLSASRPQDRQFILSSKKLLLSDSGFYLCAWTLQQGREGYTFGSGTRLTVV.

This clone was detected many times. The read halts 3 residues ahead of the CDR3 end, with the missing end drawn from the germline J gene. The rearrangement uses TRBV5-4 and TRBJ1-1; 7 bases are shared with TRBD1. The CDR3 loop spans 14 amino acids. V trimming: 0 bases; J trimming: 5 bases; junction bases outside the gene matches: 4. The V gene's germline CDR1 is SGHNT and CDR2 YYREEE (reference sequence). CDR3 bases read: TGTGCCAGCAGCTTGGAGGGGGCTTGGACTGAA. It is translated as CASSLEGAWTE. The whole CDR3 reads CASSLEGAWTEAFF.

This clone was recorded many times. The read terminates 3 residues ahead of where the CDR3 ends, so the germline J gene completes it. The chain combines TRBV19 with TRBJ2-7; 9 positions agree with TRBD2. Per the germline V gene, CDR1 is LNHDA and CDR2 is SQIVND (reference sequence). This CDR3 comprises 18 residues. J was trimmed by 3 bases and V by 6 bases; bases with no gene match: 18. The CDR3 protein is CASSFRTSGRRKGYEQYF. CDR3 DNA, as far as it was read: TGTGCCAGTAGCTTCCGTACGAGCGGGAGGAGGAAGGGCTACGAG. The variable domain in full, with the rest retrieved from reference TRBV19 and TRBJ2-7, is DGGITQSPKYLFRKEGQNVTLSCEQNLNHDAMYWYRQDPGQGLRLIYYSQIVNDFQKGDIAEGYSVSREKKESFPLTVTSAQKNPTAFYLCASSFRTSGRRKGYEQYFGPGTRLTVT.

This clone was found many times. The CDR3 DNA, read in part, is TGTGCCATCAGGACTAGCGAGAACACCGGGGAG. Protein sequence: CAIRTSENTGE. The entire CDR3 reads CAIRTSENTGELFF. This chain joins TRBV10-3 and TRBJ2-2, with 8 bases matching TRBD2. The read terminates 3 residues ahead of where the CDR3 ends, so the germline J gene completes it. Losses at the gene ends were 6 bases for V and 1 base for J; bases not matched to a gene: 1. This CDR3 comprises 14 residues. Germline CDR1 is ENHRY and CDR2 is SYGVKD.

By sample fraction, this clone is large. The read is 3 residues too short to cover the CDR3 end, so that end is filled in from the germline J gene. V usage is TRBV12-3 or TRBV12-4 and J usage is TRBJ2-5; the match to TRBD2 covers 9 bases. V shed 1 base, J shed 1 base, and the junction held 7 bases outside the gene matches. The CDR3 has 17 amino acids. Incomplete CDR3 DNA: TGTGCCAGCAGTTTAGGCAGGGAAGCGGGGGGCCAAGAGACC. Its translation: CASSLGREAGGQET. The full CDR3 protein is CASSLGREAGGQETQYF.

This clone has ten or more counts. The CDR3 end falls 3 residues outside the read, so it is completed with the germline J gene. The rearrangement joins TRBV30 to TRBJ1-6, with 7 bases aligning to TRBD1. Germline V gene data show CDR1 as GTSNPN and CDR2 as SVGIG (reference sequence). The CDR3 sequence is 15 residues long. V lost 2 bases to trimming and J lost 5 bases; unmatched junction nucleotides: 6. CDR3 in amino acids: CAWSSLGTDNSPLHF. CDR3 DNA (partial): TGTGCCTGGAGTAGCCTAGGGACAGATAATTCACCC.

This clone was observed at least ten times. The read falls 3 residues short of the CDR3 end, and the missing part is taken from the germline J gene. The J gene is TRBJ2-1, the V gene TRBV28; maybe TRBD2 (6 bases). This CDR3 region has 16 residues. CDR1 and CDR2 from the germline V gene are MDHEN and SYDVKM. Deletions cut 4 bases from V and 0 bases from J, with 13 bases between. The sequenced part of the CDR3 DNA is TGTGCCAGCAGTTCCCCGATAGCGGCCTCCTACAATGAG. Translating it yields CASSSPIAASYNE. The full CDR3 is CASSSPIAASYNEQFF.

This clone was seen many times. The read terminates 3 residues before the CDR3 end, so the remaining end is supplied by the germline J gene. The chain recombines TRBV7-8 with TRBJ2-1; D is possibly TRBD2 (6 bases). The CDR3 contains 13 residues. Trimming shortened V by 5 bases and J by 7 bases, and 12 bases separated the two germline ends. Germline V gives CDR1 SGHVS, CDR2 FQNEAQ. The sequenced part of the CDR3 DNA is TGTGCCAGCAGCAGAGGACTAAGTAATGAG. This translates into CASSRGLSNE. The whole CDR3 reads CASSRGLSNEQFF.

This clone was counted ten times or more. The sequenced part of the CDR3 DNA is TGTGCCTGGAGGGGTGATGGTGGCGGGAACACC. It specifies CAWRGDGGGNT. The full CDR3 is CAWRGDGGGNTIYF. The chain couples TRBV30 to TRBJ1-3; D gene ambiguous. The CDR3 end is not reached by the read, which stops 3 residues before it; the germline J gene fills it in. The CDR3 extends over 14 amino acids. The V gene lost 3 bases and the J gene lost 7 bases, with 16 bases spanning the gap. Per germline, CDR1 GTSNPN and CDR2 SVGIG (reference sequence).

This clone was seen many times. The CDR3 extends 3 residues past the end of the read, so its final part is completed from the germline J gene. The J gene is TRBJ1-2, the V gene TRBV2; TRBD1 aligns across 7 bases. Germline V gene lookup returns CDR1 SNHLY and CDR2 FYNNEI. V gave up 0 bases and J gave up 2 bases; unmatched junction bases: 6. The length of the CDR3 is 16 residues. This chain's CDR3 is CASSEAGYRGNYGYTF. The CDR3 DNA, read in part, is TGTGCCAGCAGTGAAGCGGGTTACAGGGGAAACTATGGC.

This clone was seen at least ten times. The CDR3 goes on 3 residues after the read ends, and that part is filled in from the germline J gene. The rearrangement joins TRBV28 to TRBJ2-7, with 7 bases matching TRBD1. The trim removed 10 bases at V and 0 bases at J, leaving 9 bases unmatched. Germline V lookup: CDR1 MDHEN, CDR2 SYDVKM. This CDR3 contains 14 residues. The DNA read from the CDR3 is TGTGCCATTTCAAACCGGGACAGCTCCTACGAG. Translation gives CAISNRDSSYE. Given in full, the CDR3 is CAISNRDSSYEQYF.

This clone was counted many times. The read falls 3 residues short of the CDR3 end, and the missing part is taken from the germline J gene. This sample includes further DNA sequences coding for the same CDR3. The rearrangement links TRBV30 to TRBJ1-3; TRBD1 might be the D (5 bases). The germline V gene encodes CDR1 GTSNPN and CDR2 SVGIG (reference sequence). This CDR3 spans 15 amino acids. V lost 2 bases to trimming and J lost 1 base, with 12 bases between them. Incomplete CDR3 DNA: TGTGCCTGGAGTAGGGACTCAGGATCTGGAAACACC. This encodes CAWSRDSGSGNT. The whole CDR3 protein is CAWSRDSGSGNTIYF.

This clone was counted many times. The part of the CDR3 DNA that was read is TGTGCCAGTAGTATAAGGAGTGGGGCCGCACCCTCCTACGAG. It translates to CASSIRSGAAPSYE. In full, the CDR3 reads CASSIRSGAAPSYEQYF. The V and J genes are TRBV19 and TRBJ2-7; weak D call: TRBD1 (5 bases). The read gets to within 3 residues of the CDR3 end, and the germline J gene fills in the rest. CDR1 LNHDA and CDR2 SQIVND come from the germline V gene (reference sequence). The V end was cut by 2 bases, the J end by 0 bases, with 17 bases between. CDR3 length: 17 amino acids.

In this sample, this clone turned up many times. The read gets to within 3 residues of the CDR3 end, and the germline J gene fills in the rest. Within the sample, other DNA sequences also encode this same CDR3. This chain uses TRBV7-9 with TRBJ1-2; maybe TRBD1 (5 bases). The length of the CDR3 is 15 residues. Per germline, CDR1 SEHNR and CDR2 FQNEAQ (reference sequence). V lost 3 bases and J lost 1, with 12 bases in between. The sequenced part of the CDR3 DNA is TGTGCCAGCAGCTTTGGCACAGGAGGTAACTATGGC. Protein sequence: CASSFGTGGNYG. The CDR3 reads in full as CASSFGTGGNYGYTF.

This clone has at least ten counts. The DNA read from the CDR3 is TGTGCCAGTAGAAAAACCGGGACAGGGAACGAG. Translating gives CASRKTGTGNE. The whole CDR3 region reads CASRKTGTGNEQYF. This chain joins TRBV19 and TRBJ2-7; TRBD1 aligns across 9 bases. The CDR3 is cut off 3 residues early in the read; its end comes from the germline J gene. CDR3 length: 14 residues. The germline gives CDR1 LNHDA, CDR2 SQIVND (reference sequence). Trimming removed 6 bases from V and 5 bases from J; junction bases left unmatched: 8.

Concerning this clone: Germline and junction disagree at one end, which may indicate a read error. The CDR3 loop is CASGLTGDNQPQHF. Incomplete CDR3 DNA: TGTGCCAGCGGCTTGACAGGGGACAATCAGCCC. The J gene is TRBJ1-5, the V gene TRBV5-5; 8 bases are a match to TRBD1. The read terminates 3 residues ahead of where the CDR3 ends, so the germline J gene completes it. The CDR3 length is 14 residues. The germline CDR1 and CDR2 sequences are SGHKS and YYEKEE (reference sequence).

This clone was detected many times. From the germline J gene comes the end of the CDR3, since the read stops 3 residues before it. The genes are TRBV10-3 and TRBJ1-1, with TRBD1 identical over 9 bases. J gave up 7 bases and V 6 bases, and 6 bases lay outside the gene matches. The CDR3 covers 13 residues. From germline, CDR1 is ENHRY and CDR2 SYGVKD. The sequenced part of the CDR3 DNA is TGTGCCATCAGCCTGGGACAGGGAAATGAA. This sequence encodes CAISLGQGNE. The CDR3 reads in full as CAISLGQGNEAFF.

This clone was seen at least ten times. The CDR3 end falls 3 residues outside the read, so it is completed with the germline J gene. The rearrangement links TRBV7-9 to TRBJ1-5, with 7 bases lining up with TRBD1. This CDR3 is 15 amino acids long. The trim removed 5 bases at V and 3 bases at J, leaving 7 bases unmatched. CDR1 and CDR2 from the germline V gene are SEHNR and FQNEAQ (reference sequence). The covered CDR3 bases are TGTGCCAGCAGCCTCGGGACAGCCCCCAATCAGCCC. Encoded protein: CASSLGTAPNQP. The complete CDR3 sequence is CASSLGTAPNQPQHF.

In its sample, this clone was seen many times. The observed sequence ends 3 residues before the CDR3 terminus, with the missing tail filled in from the germline J gene. The chain couples TRBV5-1 to TRBJ2-6, with 11 bases that match TRBD2. V dropped 4 bases and J dropped 1; count of bases not matched to a gene: 7. The CDR3 runs to 18 residues. Germline CDR1 reads SGHRS; CDR2 reads YFSETQ. The part of the CDR3 DNA that was read is TGCGCCAGCAGCCTACCCGGGACTAGCGGTTCTGGGGCCAACGTC. Amino acid sequence: CASSLPGTSGSGANV. The CDR3 as a whole reads CASSLPGTSGSGANVLTF. The complete variable domain, with remaining parts taken from reference TRBV5-1 and TRBJ2-6, reads KAGVTQTPRYLIKTRGQQVTLSCSPISGHRSVSWYQQTPGQGLQFLFEYFSETQRNKGNFPGRFSGRQFSNSRSEMNVSTLELGDSALYLCASSLPGTSGSGANVLTFGAGSRLTVL.

This clone was seen a few times. Coverage ceases 3 residues before the CDR3 finishes, and the germline J gene fills in the end. The chain recombines TRBV6-2 or TRBV6-3 with TRBJ1-2; the D gene is possibly TRBD1 (5 bases). Germline-derived CDR1 and CDR2 are MNHEY and SVGEGT. CDR3 size: 15 residues. The CDR3 sequence is CASRSQRDSYNDYTF. Incomplete CDR3 DNA: TGTGCCAGCAGATCACAGCGGGACTCCTACAATGAC.

This clone was seen at least ten times. The missing CDR3 end, 3 residues past where the read stops, is filled in from the germline J gene. The genes are TRBV20-1 and TRBJ1-6; D call uncertain. The ends were cut back, 4 bases at V and 2 bases at J, with 12 bases in the middle. This CDR3 contains 15 residues. Looked up from germline, CDR1 is DFQATT and CDR2 is SNEGSKA (reference sequence). The CDR3 loop reads CSAKRTRTYNSPLHF. The covered CDR3 bases are TGCAGTGCTAAGCGTACAAGGACCTATAATTCACCC.

This clone was recorded at least ten times. Coverage ceases 3 residues before the CDR3 finishes, and the germline J gene fills in the end. The J gene is TRBJ2-4, the V gene TRBV20-1, with 8 bases matching TRBD2. The junction had 12 bases not matched to a gene; V was cut back by 6 bases and J by 5 bases. This CDR3 comprises 15 residues. The V gene's germline CDR1 is DFQATT and CDR2 SNEGSKA (reference sequence). The covered CDR3 bases are TGCAGTGCCCAAGACGCGGGGGGCCCGGAAAACATT. Its protein is CSAQDAGGPENI. In full, the CDR3 reads CSAQDAGGPENIQYF.

This clone was picked up a small number of times. The read ends 3 residues shy of where the CDR3 ends; the end is completed using the germline J gene. The rearrangement links TRBV7-2 to TRBJ2-4, with TRBD1 matching over 7 bases. CDR1 SGHTA and CDR2 FQGNSA come from the germline V gene. The CDR3 extends over 11 amino acids. Partial CDR3 DNA: TGTGCCAGCAGCTTTGACAGGGTT. Its protein product is CASSFDRV. The whole CDR3 protein is CASSFDRVQYF. Supplemented by reference TRBV7-2 and TRBJ2-4, the full variable domain reads GAGVSQSPSNKVTEKGKDVELRCDPISGHTALYWYRQSLGQGLEFLIYFQGNSAPDKSGLPSDRFSAERTGGSVSTLTIQRTQQEDSAVYLCASSFDRVQYFGAGTRLSVL.

This clone appeared many times. The missing CDR3 end, 3 residues past where the read stops, is filled in from the germline J gene. This chain links TRBV13 with TRBJ2-3, with D uncertain. The CDR3 consists of 14 residues. CDR1 and CDR2 (germline): PRHDT, FYEKMQ (reference sequence). Trimming took 3 bases from V and 1 from J, leaving 8 bases between them. This CDR3 is CASSFLVGTDTQYF. CDR3 bases read: TGTGCCAGCAGCTTCTTAGTGGGCACAGATACG.

This clone was counted ten times or more. The read ends 3 residues shy of where the CDR3 ends; the end is completed using the germline J gene. The rearrangement links TRBV4-1 to TRBJ1-4, with TRBD1 as a possible D gene (5 bases). V lost 0 bases and J 7 bases, leaving 9 bases between the germline ends. Germline values: CDR1 MGHRA, CDR2 YSYEKL. The CDR3 loop spans 14 amino acids. The CDR3 loop is CASSQDLTAEKLFF. CDR3 DNA, as far as it was read: TGCGCCAGCAGCCAAGATCTGACAGCTGAAAAA.

At least ten counts were recorded for this clone. The read ends 3 residues before the CDR3 terminus; that terminus is restored from the germline J gene. The chain employs TRBV5-1 and TRBJ1-4; D ambiguous. CDR1 and CDR2 (germline): SGHRS, YFSETQ. V lost 0 bases to trimming and J lost 3 bases, with 6 bases between them. The CDR3 sequence is 14 residues long. CDR3 bases read: TGCGCCAGCAGCTTGGGACACCCTAATGAAAAA. Translating gives CASSLGHPNEK. Given in full, the CDR3 is CASSLGHPNEKLFF. Based on the CDR3 plus reference TRBV5-1 and TRBJ1-4, the full variable domain is KAGVTQTPRYLIKTRGQQVTLSCSPISGHRSVSWYQQTPGQGLQFLFEYFSETQRNKGNFPGRFSGRQFSNSRSEMNVSTLELGDSALYLCASSLGHPNEKLFFGSGTQLSVL.

This clone was counted at least ten times. The CDR3 end falls 3 residues outside the read, so it is completed with the germline J gene. The chain is built from TRBV28 and TRBJ2-7, with 10 bases fitting TRBD1. The CDR3 contains 14 residues. Unmatched junction bases numbered 4, after V lost 4 bases and J lost 4 bases. Per germline, CDR1 MDHEN and CDR2 SYDVKM. Partial CDR3 DNA: TGTGCCAGCAGTTCCCAGGACAGGGGGTACGAG. This encodes CASSSQDRGYE. The full CDR3 reads CASSSQDRGYEQYF.